The 27 T cell receptor beta chains given below trace back to one sample, sequenced in a study of read filtering for tumor transcriptome and immune sequencing. The library was built from about 370 ng RNA with molecular barcoded adaptors for alpha/delta and beta/gamma chains. In TCRdb, the reads were re-called with MiXCR into one record per CDR3 protein. The data show tens of thousands of distinct CDR3 sequences, about an eighth seen once. Source material: a population of CD138-negative cells sorted from bone marrow. The origin of the receptors is a donor aged 40 or older with multiple myeloma.

This clonotype was found many times. The chain carries TRBV19 and TRBJ2-3; unclear D gene. The CDR3 consists of 11 residues. Trimming stripped 3 bases from V and 5 bases from J, with 3 bases between. Per the germline V gene, CDR1 is LNHDA and CDR2 is SQIVND (reference sequence). The CDR3 nucleotides are TGTGCCAGTAGTATGGAAGATACGCAGTATTTT. It encodes CASSMEDTQYF.

This clonotype was detected only a few times. This may be a read error: a much more frequent sequence differs by one nucleotide. The CDR3 loop reads CASTPPGGRNIPYF. CDR3 DNA: TGTGCCAGCACTCCGCCTGGCGGGAGGAACATTCCGTACTTC. The chain links TRBV28 to TRBJ2-4; 8 nucleotides line up with TRBD2. Germline V gene data show CDR1 as MDHEN and CDR2 as SYDVKM. CDR3 length: 14 amino acids.

This clonotype was counted many times. The rearrangement uses TRBV7-8 and TRBJ2-1, with TRBD2 matching 12 bases. The CDR3 consists of 22 residues. With V trimmed by 2 bases and J by 1 base, 18 bases remained unmatched. Germline values: CDR1 SGHVS, CDR2 FQNEAQ. As DNA, the CDR3 is TGTGCCAGCAGCTTACGGACGGGACTAGCGGGTAGGATGGCTTTGTCCTACAATGAGCAGTTCTTC. Its protein product is CASSLRTGLAGRMALSYNEQFF.

The genes are TRBV18 and TRBJ1-3; maybe TRBD1 (6 bases). Between the trimmed V and J ends, which lost 5 bases and 0 bases, there was a span of 8 bases. The germline CDR1 and CDR2 sequences are KGHSH and LQKENI. The CDR3 sequence is 14 residues long. DNA of the CDR3: TGTGCCAGCTCAAACAGGGACTCTGGAAACACCATATATTTT. Residues: CASSNRDSGNTIYF. Full variable domain (missing parts from reference TRBV18 and TRBJ1-3): NAGVMQNPRHLVRRRGQEARLRCSPMKGHSHVYWYRQLPEEGLKFMVYLQKENIIDESGMPKERFSAEFPKEGPSILRIQQVVRGDSAAYFCASSNRDSGNTIYFGEGSWLTVV.

The table lists this clonotype with many counts. This chain connects TRBV11-3 to TRBJ2-5; D might be TRBD2 (6 bases). The CDR3 spans 13 residues. CDR1 and CDR2 from the germline V gene are SGHNT and YENEEA. V gave up 5 bases and J gave up 3 bases, with 10 bases separating them. For the CDR3, the DNA is TGTGCCAGCAGCCGCCCGGGAGAAGAGACCCAGTACTTC. This sequence encodes CASSRPGEETQYF.

This clonotype was recorded many times. V and J are TRBV5-1 and TRBJ2-3; 7 bases fit TRBD1. V was pared by 3 bases and J by 3 bases, with 10 bases of the junction left unmatched. Looked up from germline, CDR1 is SGHRS and CDR2 is YFSETQ. This CDR3 contains 16 residues. The CDR3 region is CASSYLGTVGTDTQYF. The CDR3 nucleotides are TGCGCCAGCAGCTATCTTGGGACAGTAGGTACAGATACGCAGTATTTT.

There are a few counts of this clonotype. This sequence joins TRBV2 and TRBJ1-1; a possible D gene is TRBD1 (5 bases). V lost 4 bases and J 5 bases, leaving 8 bases between the germline ends. Germline V gives CDR1 SNHLY, CDR2 FYNNEI. The CDR3 is 12 residues long. The CDR3: CASSGDVTEAFF. The CDR3 DNA reads as TGTGCCAGCAGTGGGGACGTAACTGAAGCTTTCTTT. The full variable domain, completed using reference TRBV2 and TRBJ1-1, is EPEVTQTPSHQVTQMGQEVILRCVPISNHLYFYWYRQILGQKVEFLVSFYNNEISEKSEIFDDQFSVERPDGSNFTLKIRSTKLEDSAMYFCASSGDVTEAFFGQGTRLTVV.

This clonotype has ten or more counts. This chain connects TRBV6-1 to TRBJ2-1, with 9 bases identical to TRBD2. The CDR3 is 15 residues long. Germline CDR1 MNHNS, CDR2 SASEGT. The V segment lost 2 bases and the J segment 4 bases; nucleotides outside the gene matches: 3. The CDR3 spells CASSENSGGYNEQFF. DNA for the CDR3: TGTGCCAGCAGTGAAAATAGCGGGGGATACAATGAGCAGTTCTTC.

In the case of this clonotype: A single base separates this from a much larger clone, so it may be a read error. The chain is built from TRBV20-1 and TRBJ2-2; TRBD1 might be the D (6 bases). From germline, CDR1 is DFQATT and CDR2 SNEGSKA (reference sequence). The CDR3 has 13 residues. The DNA of the CDR3 is TGCAGTGCTAGAAGGCAGGGGAACGGGGAGCTGCTTTTT. Its translation: CSARRQGNGELLF.

About this clonotype: In this CDR3 the conserved last residue, phenylalanine or tryptophan, is missing, so a read error is likely. The chain employs TRBV11-2 and TRBJ2-2; possible D gene TRBD2, 6 bases. Germline V gene data show CDR1 as SGHAT and CDR2 as FQNNGV. The CDR3 is 15 amino acids. Trimming cost V 5 bases and J 2 bases, with 12 bases left between them. CDR3 DNA: TGTGCCAGCAGCCGCCGGGAGATCAACACCGGGGAGCTGTTTTAT. Protein product: CASSRREINTGELFY.

This clonotype has at least ten counts. The chain combines TRBV2 with TRBJ2-7, with D unresolved. With 5 bases removed from V and 1 base from J, the gap between germline ends came to 15 bases. The V gene's germline CDR1 is SNHLY and CDR2 FYNNEI. CDR3 length equals 15 residues. CDR3 nucleotides: TGTGCCAGCAGTCTTACCTTGGGCCCATCCTACGAGCAGTACTTC. As protein: CASSLTLGPSYEQYF.

This clonotype is classed as medium-sized. CDR3 bases: TGTGCCAGCAGCCCCCTAGGAGGAGAGCAGTTCTTC. Amino acids: CASSPLGGEQFF. The chain employs TRBV3-1 and TRBJ2-1; possibly TRBD2 for D (5 bases). Trimming removed 4 bases at V and 10 bases at J, with 11 bases between. Germline V gene data show CDR1 as LGHDT and CDR2 as YNNKEL (reference sequence). This CDR3 is built from 12 residues.

The table lists this clonotype with many counts. This chain connects TRBV29-1 to TRBJ1-2; unclear D gene. Trimming took off 4 bases at V and 1 base at J, with 4 bases between the two ends. CDR1 is SQVTM and CDR2 is ANQGSEA in the germline V gene. This CDR3 has 11 amino acids. CDR3 coding DNA: TGCAGCGTTGGGGGTAACTATGGCTACACCTTC. Protein: CSVGGNYGYTF.

This clonotype was detected many times. The chain recombines TRBV9 with TRBJ2-5, with D unresolved. The CDR3 spans 13 residues. Trimming left V 1 base short and J 1 base short, with 5 bases between. Germline CDR1 reads SGDLS; CDR2 reads YYNGEE. This CDR3 reads CASSVRAQETQYF. The CDR3 DNA reads TGTGCCAGCAGCGTAAGGGCCCAAGAGACCCAGTACTTC.

This clonotype has at least ten counts. V gene TRBV20-1 combines with J gene TRBJ2-1; D unresolved. CDR1 and CDR2 (germline): DFQATT, SNEGSKA (reference sequence). This CDR3 comprises 12 residues. Trimming left V 2 bases short and J 6 bases short, with 8 bases between. For the CDR3, the DNA is TGCAGTGCTAGAATCCGTATCAATGAGCAGTTCTTC. It translates to CSARIRINEQFF.

This clonotype was observed many times. V is TRBV6-6 and J is TRBJ2-7; 10 bases are a match to TRBD2. Germline V gene sequence: CDR1 MNHNY, CDR2 SVGAGI (reference sequence). CDR3 size: 16 residues. Unmatched junction bases numbered 13, after V lost 6 bases and J lost 5 bases. This CDR3 reads CASSAESLAGAHEQYF. The CDR3 bases are TGTGCCAGCAGCGCCGAATCCCTAGCGGGAGCCCACGAGCAGTACTTC.

Many counts were recorded for this clonotype. This chain connects TRBV5-4 to TRBJ2-3, with 8 bases fitting TRBD2. J was trimmed by 0 bases and V by 4 bases; bases with no gene match: 4. This CDR3 has 15 residues. Germline loops: CDR1 SGHNT, CDR2 YYREEE (reference sequence). The CDR3 bases are TGTGCCAGCAGCATCGGGACTAGTAGCACAGATACGCAGTATTTT. Residues: CASSIGTSSTDTQYF.

In its sample, this clonotype was seen many times. The CDR3 nucleotides read TGTGCCAGCTCACCCGACAGGGAGAACATGCATTTT. Its translation is CASSPDRENMHF. J is TRBJ1-5 and V is TRBV18; 7 bases match TRBD1. Trimming at V came to 3 bases and at J to 15 bases, leaving 8 bases not matched to a gene. Germline-derived CDR1 and CDR2 are KGHSH and LQKENI. The CDR3 has 12 amino acids.

This clonotype was detected ten times or more. V is TRBV2 and J is TRBJ1-2; D gene ambiguous. V lost 3 bases and J lost 2, with 7 bases in between. Germline-derived CDR1 and CDR2 are SNHLY and FYNNEI. The CDR3 is made up of 13 amino acids. CDR3 residues: CASSEHTNYGYTF. CDR3 coding DNA: TGTGCCAGCAGTGAGCATACCAACTATGGCTACACCTTC.

The chain links TRBV9 to TRBJ2-1, with TRBD2 matching over 7 bases. V was pared by 4 bases and J by 10 bases, with 14 bases of the junction left unmatched. Looked up from germline, CDR1 is SGDLS and CDR2 is YYNGEE. The length of the CDR3 is 15 residues. The CDR3: CASSPSGARAKEQFF. DNA for the CDR3: TGTGCCAGCAGCCCAAGCGGGGCCCGCGCTAAAGAGCAGTTCTTC.

This clonotype was seen many times. The chain uses TRBV10-3 and TRBJ2-7; the match to TRBD2 covers 8 bases. The CDR3 has 13 amino acids. The germline V gene encodes CDR1 ENHRY and CDR2 SYGVKD. V was clipped by 6 bases and J by 5 bases; unmatched bases: 6. The CDR3 spells CAISGGAGDEQYF. CDR3 bases: TGTGCCATCAGCGGGGGGGCAGGGGACGAGCAGTACTTC.

This clonotype was recorded at least ten times. The rearrangement links TRBV20-1 to TRBJ2-2; D is unclear. V dropped 3 bases and J dropped 1 base, with 9 bases sitting between them. Germline V gene lookup returns CDR1 DFQATT and CDR2 SNEGSKA (reference sequence). The CDR3 length is 14 residues. CDR3 amino acids: CSARISQNTGELFF. The CDR3 DNA sequence: TGCAGTGCTAGGATCTCGCAGAACACCGGGGAGCTGTTTTTT.

This clonotype was recorded many times. This sequence joins TRBV4-1 and TRBJ2-6, with TRBD1 identical over 11 bases. V was clipped by 1 base and J by 3 bases; unmatched bases: 2. This CDR3 comprises 17 residues. CDR1 MGHRA and CDR2 YSYEKL come from the germline V gene. The CDR3 region has the DNA TGCGCCAGCAGCCAAGTGGACAGGGGGCTTGGGGCCAACGTCCTGACTTTC. It codes for CASSQVDRGLGANVLTF.

This clonotype was detected only a few times. V gene TRBV3-1 combines with J gene TRBJ2-5; 7 bases agree with TRBD1. Germline values: CDR1 LGHDT, CDR2 YNNKEL (reference sequence). This CDR3 region has 14 residues. With 3 bases clipped from V and 2 bases from J, the junction kept 3 bases outside the gene matches. The CDR3 is CASSHLGQQETQYF. The CDR3 nucleotides are TGTGCCAGCAGCCATTTGGGACAGCAAGAGACCCAGTACTTC.

This clonotype has more than one count but fewer than ten. The chain couples TRBV10-3 to TRBJ2-4; no clear D gene. CDR3 size: 15 residues. Trimming removed 3 bases from V and 2 bases from J, with 11 bases in between. Looked up from germline, CDR1 is ENHRY and CDR2 is SYGVKD. The CDR3 coding sequence is TGTGCCATCAGTGATACAATGACTTCCAAAAACATTCAGTACTTC. It codes for CAISDTMTSKNIQYF.

This clonotype was picked up many times. The chain uses TRBV18 and TRBJ2-2; D perhaps matches TRBD2 (6 bases). The germline V gene encodes CDR1 KGHSH and CDR2 LQKENI. The CDR3 length is 13 residues. With 4 bases removed from V and 3 bases from J, the gap between germline ends came to 6 bases. The CDR3 loop reads CASSRGDTGELFF. The CDR3 DNA follows: TGTGCCAGCTCACGGGGGGACACCGGGGAGCTGTTTTTT.

The J gene is TRBJ2-1, the V gene TRBV7-2, with TRBD2 matching over 8 bases. V lost 5 bases, J lost 7 bases, and 16 bases stayed unmatched. The CDR3 length is 17 residues. The germline V gene encodes CDR1 SGHTA and CDR2 FQGNSA. The CDR3 region is CASSLGPGRAYENEQFF. The DNA for the CDR3 is TGTGCCAGCAGCCTGGGCCCCGGGAGGGCCTATGAGAATGAGCAGTTCTTC.